The 28 T cell receptor beta chains below all came from one sample that was sequenced in a study of human T cells and chemical hapten exposure (dated by TCRdb to about 2021). The library was built by means of RACE. The instrument was a NextSeq 500. TCRdb took the public reads, trimmed them with fastp at Q25, ran MiXCR for clone calling and kept in-frame beta chains. Every distinct CDR3 protein forms one entry, paired with its most common genes and DNA. The sample profile shows 380,000 or so distinct CDR3 sequences; more than 4.5% of them were found once. The ten top clones hold roughly 2.4% of the sample. The time point label on this specimen signifies: patch test 1, 2 weeks after DPC sensitization. The treatment or condition label, as the study defines it: therapeutic diphenylcyclopropenone sensitization with weekly scalp DPC. Sequences were derived from whole blood, sampled in connection with sensitization to the hapten diphenylcyclopropenone (DPC). These TCRs come from a woman in her 50s with alopecia areata. Some clones in this sample may be carry-over from other donors' samples.

This clonotype appeared a few times. The rearrangement joins TRBV5-1 to TRBJ1-1; the D is unclear. Trimming stripped 0 bases from V and 4 bases from J, with 13 bases between. The CDR3 consists of 15 residues. Germline CDR1 is SGHRS and CDR2 is YFSETQ. CDR3: CASSLVGEKGTEAFF. The DNA for the CDR3 is TGCGCCAGCAGCTTGGTTGGGGAAAAGGGCACTGAAGCTTTCTTT. The full variable domain, completed using reference TRBV5-1 and TRBJ1-1, is KAGVTQTPRYLIKTRGQQVTLSCSPISGHRSVSWYQQTPGQGLQFLFEYFSETQRNKGNFPGRFSGRQFSNSRSEMNVSTLELGDSALYLCASSLVGEKGTEAFFGQGTRLTVV.

At least ten counts were recorded for this clonotype. The chain employs TRBV7-9 and TRBJ2-4; D unresolved. Between the trimmed V and J ends, which lost 0 bases and 0 bases, there was a span of 6 bases. CDR3 length: 15 amino acids. The V gene's germline CDR1 is SEHNR and CDR2 FQNEAQ (reference sequence). The CDR3 loop reads CASSLALLAKNIQYF. In DNA, the CDR3 is TGTGCCAGCAGCTTAGCGCTTTTAGCCAAAAACATTCAGTACTTC. Full variable domain (missing parts from reference TRBV7-9 and TRBJ2-4): DTGVSQNPRHKITKRGQNVTFRCDPISEHNRLYWYRQTLGQGPEFLTYFQNEAQLEKSRLLSDRFSAERPKGSFSTLEIQRTEQGDSAMYLCASSLALLAKNIQYFGAGTRLSVL.

The chain employs TRBV20-1 and TRBJ2-3, with 11 bases fitting TRBD2. Germline V gives CDR1 DFQATT, CDR2 SNEGSKA (reference sequence). V lost 8 bases, J lost 0 bases, and 4 bases stayed unmatched. This CDR3 spans 14 amino acids. The CDR3, as DNA: TGCAGTCCGGGGACTAGCGGAAGCACAGATACGCAGTATTTT. Its translation is CSPGTSGSTDTQYF.

This clonotype occurred many times. V usage is TRBV5-1 and J usage is TRBJ1-6, with D hard to call. CDR3 length: 13 amino acids. V was cut by 6 bases and J by 8 bases, with 12 bases left in between. Germline CDR1 reads SGHRS; CDR2 reads YFSETQ. In nucleotides, the CDR3 is TGCGCCAGCAACACCGGCACGGATTCACCCCTCCACTTT. It translates to CASNTGTDSPLHF.

This clonotype has just a few counts. The chain couples TRBV12-3 or TRBV12-4 to TRBJ2-1; 10 bases match TRBD1. Trimming removed 8 bases from V and 7 bases from J; junction bases left unmatched: 5. The CDR3 covers 13 residues. For the CDR3, the DNA is TGTGCCAGCCGCGGGACAGGGGTGAATGAGCAGTTCTTC. Protein: CASRGTGVNEQFF.

The J gene is TRBJ2-3, the V gene TRBV20-1; TRBD2 aligns across 9 bases. Germline CDR1 reads DFQATT; CDR2 reads SNEGSKA (reference sequence). V lost 1 base to trimming and J lost 9 bases; unmatched junction nucleotides: 8. This CDR3 is built from 14 residues. The CDR3 loop reads CSARVLAGAQTQYF. In nucleotides, the CDR3 is TGCAGTGCTAGAGTCTTAGCGGGAGCGCAGACGCAGTATTTT.

This clonotype came up a few times. The CDR3 region has the DNA TGTGCCATCAGTGAGGGTGCCAGGAGGGAGACCCAGTACTTC. As protein: CAISEGARRETQYF. The rearrangement uses TRBV10-3 and TRBJ2-5; tentative D call: TRBD2 (5 bases). This CDR3 comprises 14 residues. Germline values: CDR1 ENHRY, CDR2 SYGVKD. V gave up 2 bases and J gave up 5 bases, with 12 bases separating them.

The table lists this clonotype with many counts. This rearrangement joins TRBV9 to TRBJ2-1; 11 nucleotides agree with TRBD2. J lost 0 bases, V lost 4 bases, and 12 bases had no gene match. CDR1 is SGDLS, CDR2 YYNGEE, per germline. This CDR3 has 19 amino acids. CDR3 amino acids: CASSQRVAGGWSSYNEQFF. The CDR3 bases are TGTGCCAGCAGCCAGAGGGTAGCGGGGGGGTGGAGCTCCTACAATGAGCAGTTCTTC.

This clonotype was observed a few times. This chain links TRBV5-1 with TRBJ2-1; 12 positions agree with TRBD2. CDR1 and CDR2 from the germline V gene are SGHRS and YFSETQ. V was pared by 4 bases and J by 10 bases, with 9 bases of the junction left unmatched. The CDR3 is made up of 15 amino acids. CDR3 DNA sequence: TGCGCCAGCAGCATTGAGACTAGCGGGAGTGGAGAGCAGTTCTTC. Protein product: CASSIETSGSGEQFF. The full variable domain, its missing parts supplied by reference TRBV5-1 and TRBJ2-1, is KAGVTQTPRYLIKTRGQQVTLSCSPISGHRSVSWYQQTPGQGLQFLFEYFSETQRNKGNFPGRFSGRQFSNSRSEMNVSTLELGDSALYLCASSIETSGSGEQFFGPGTRLTVL.

This clonotype has a count of ten or more. The rearrangement links TRBV7-2 to TRBJ2-1; D uncertain. V gave up 3 bases and J gave up 7 bases, with 16 bases separating them. CDR3 length equals 15 residues. Germline V CDR1 and CDR2: SGHTA, FQGNSA. The CDR3 region has the DNA TGTGCCAGCAGCTTTAGATCAGACCTAGAGAATGAGCAGTTCTTC. Translating gives CASSFRSDLENEQFF.

This clonotype was detected ten times or more. The V and J genes are TRBV7-9 and TRBJ2-3; a weak D match, TRBD1 (5 bases). Trimming stripped 4 bases from V and 6 bases from J, with 20 bases between. This CDR3 region has 16 residues. CDR1 is SEHNR, CDR2 FQNEAQ, per germline (reference sequence). The CDR3 region has the DNA TGTGCCAGCAGCTCCCCCCCGGACACCTCTACGGATACGCAGTATTTT. Translating gives CASSSPPDTSTDTQYF.

The sample holds a few counts of this clonotype. An end of the junction does not agree with germline; a read error may underlie this. The CDR3 spells CASSFHSGGKTQHF. The CDR3 DNA is TGTGCCAGCAGTTTCCACAGCGGGGGAAAGACCCAGCACTTC. The rearrangement uses TRBV12-3 or TRBV12-4 and TRBJ2-5, with 8 positions matching TRBD2. This CDR3 contains 14 residues.

V and J are TRBV7-6 and TRBJ2-6; D call uncertain. Per germline, CDR1 SGHVS and CDR2 FNYEAQ. Between the trimmed V and J ends, which lost 2 bases and 1 base, there was a span of 9 bases. This CDR3 contains 16 residues. The CDR3 protein is CASSLIGESGANVLTF. CDR3 sequence (DNA): TGTGCCAGCAGCTTAATTGGGGAATCTGGGGCCAACGTCCTGACTTTC. Looking up the rest from reference TRBV7-6 and TRBJ2-6 gives the full variable domain: GAGVSQSPRYKVTKRGQDVALRCDPISGHVSLYWYRQALGQGPEFLTYFNYEAQQDKSGLPNDRFSAERPEGSISTLTIQRTEQRDSAMYRCASSLIGESGANVLTFGAGSRLTVL.

This clonotype was detected many times. V is TRBV24-1 and J is TRBJ2-5; TRBD1 aligns across 7 bases. V lost 4 bases to trimming and J lost 4 bases; unmatched junction nucleotides: 2. CDR1 is KGHDR, CDR2 SFDVKD, per germline. This CDR3 contains 13 residues. The CDR3 region is CATSDGTAETQYF. In nucleotides, the CDR3 is TGTGCCACCAGTGACGGGACAGCAGAGACCCAGTACTTC.

This clonotype was picked up many times. The chain is built from TRBV7-9 and TRBJ2-5; 9 nucleotides line up with TRBD1. Germline V gene lookup returns CDR1 SEHNR and CDR2 FQNEAQ (reference sequence). V was clipped by 4 bases and J by 4 bases; unmatched bases: 7. The CDR3 has 15 residues. This chain's CDR3 is CASSYPGTGRETQYF. The CDR3 DNA reads TGTGCCAGCAGCTATCCTGGGACAGGGAGAGAGACCCAGTACTTC.

This clonotype came up a few times. The chain combines TRBV6-5 with TRBJ2-3; no clear D. CDR1 is MNHEY and CDR2 is SVGAGI in the germline V gene. The V and J ends lost 0 bases and 8 bases respectively, with 9 bases between them. This CDR3 region has 13 residues. DNA of the CDR3: TGTGCCAGCAGTTACTCCTCGGGCGGTACGCAGTATTTT. Protein: CASSYSSGGTQYF.

The chain employs TRBV11-2 and TRBJ2-3; no reliable D call. Germline CDR1 reads SGHAT; CDR2 reads FQNNGV. V was clipped by 1 base and J by 4 bases, with 9 bases between them. The CDR3 covers 14 residues. This CDR3 reads CASSLAVVPDTQYF. Here the CDR3 DNA reads TGTGCCAGCAGCTTAGCTGTGGTCCCAGATACGCAGTATTTT.

On this clonotype: This may come from a read error, since a much larger clone is one base off. This sequence joins TRBV12-3 or TRBV12-4 and TRBJ2-1; D is uncertain. The CDR3 has 14 amino acids. Deletions cut 7 bases from V and 0 bases from J, with 10 bases between. CDR3 nucleotides: TGTGCCAGCATTCTACCTAGCTCCTACAATGAGCAGTTCTTC. This gives the protein CASILPSSYNEQFF.

Only a few counts were recorded for this clonotype. The chain employs TRBV6-5 and TRBJ2-6, with TRBD1 matching over 10 bases. Germline V gene lookup returns CDR1 MNHEY and CDR2 SVGAGI. The CDR3 is made up of 17 amino acids. V was clipped by 7 bases and J by 2 bases; unmatched bases: 8. The CDR3 here is CASTSGTGAPGANVLTF. CDR3 sequence (DNA): TGTGCCAGCACTTCCGGGACAGGGGCCCCTGGGGCCAACGTCCTGACTTTC.

Only a few counts were recorded for this clonotype. The chain employs TRBV12-3 or TRBV12-4 and TRBJ1-5, with D possibly being TRBD1 (5 bases). Trimming shortened V by 6 bases and J by 3 bases, and 9 bases separated the two germline ends. The CDR3 contains 13 residues. The CDR3 is CASRGVYNQPQHF. The CDR3, as DNA: TGTGCCAGCAGAGGGGTGTACAATCAGCCCCAGCATTTT.

This clonotype came up many times. The V gene is TRBV9, the J gene TRBJ2-6; the D is unclear. Trimming cost V 3 bases and J 2 bases, with 12 bases left between them. The CDR3 is made up of 16 amino acids. In germline, CDR1 is SGDLS, CDR2 YYNGEE. The CDR3 reads CASSGRVTPGANVLTF. The CDR3 DNA is TGTGCCAGCAGCGGTAGGGTCACCCCTGGGGCCAACGTCCTGACTTTC.

This clonotype turned up a few times. This chain connects TRBV12-3 or TRBV12-4 to TRBJ2-3; 13 bases are a match to TRBD2. The J segment lost 9 bases and the V segment lost 6 bases, leaving 12 bases of the junction unmatched. This CDR3 spans 16 amino acids. The CDR3 spells CASSPGLAGALGTQYF. In DNA form, the CDR3 reads TGTGCCAGCAGCCCCGGACTAGCGGGGGCTCTAGGAACGCAGTATTTT.

This clonotype was counted a few times. CDR3 sequence: CASSYKATGELFF. CDR3 in DNA: TGTGCCAGCAGCTATAAGGCAACCGGGGAGCTGTTTTTT. This chain uses TRBV11-3 with TRBJ2-2; D is ambiguous. CDR3 length: 13 amino acids. Germline CDR1 SGHNT, CDR2 YENEEA. The V gene lost 4 bases and the J gene lost 5 bases, with 8 bases spanning the gap.

This clonotype showed up many times. The V and J genes are TRBV9 and TRBJ1-3; D remains unclear. The germline gives CDR1 SGDLS, CDR2 YYNGEE. V lost 2 bases and J lost 0, with 6 bases in between. This CDR3 is built from 14 residues. The CDR3 nucleotides are TGTGCCAGCAGCGTTGACGGCTCTGGAAACACCATATATTTT. Translation: CASSVDGSGNTIYF.

The CDR3 region has the DNA TGCAGCGGCGTGGGACAGGGAAGTTCCTACGAGCAGTACTTC. Protein sequence: CSGVGQGSSYEQYF. The V call is TRBV29-1, the J call TRBJ2-7; 9 bases are a match to TRBD1. This CDR3 is built from 14 residues. Germline CDR1 SQVTM, CDR2 ANQGSEA. Trimming cost V 7 bases and J 1 base; bases outside gene matches: 8.

This clonotype was recorded at least ten times. V and J are TRBV20-1 and TRBJ1-2; 9 positions agree with TRBD1. Germline-derived CDR1 and CDR2 are DFQATT and SNEGSKA (reference sequence). The CDR3 extends over 14 amino acids. Germline trimming cut 3 bases from V and 1 base from J; bases unmatched to any gene: 3. DNA of the CDR3: TGCAGTGCTAGGGGGGACAGGGTTAACTATGGCTACACCTTC. Its translation is CSARGDRVNYGYTF.

This chain joins TRBV3-1 and TRBJ1-1; 7 positions agree with TRBD1. J gave up 8 bases and V 7 bases, and 7 bases lay outside the gene matches. The germline CDR1 and CDR2 sequences are LGHDT and YNNKEL (reference sequence). CDR3 length: 12 residues. The CDR3 region is CASTAGTDEAFF. CDR3 coding DNA: TGTGCCAGCACCGCCGGGACAGACGAAGCTTTCTTT.

This clonotype was seen many times. The CDR3 loop is CSVKTGKGRNEQFF. CDR3 bases: TGCAGCGTTAAGACAGGGAAGGGGAGAAATGAGCAGTTCTTC. The V and J genes are TRBV29-1 and TRBJ2-1, with 7 bases identical to TRBD1. The junction had 11 bases not matched to a gene; V was cut back by 5 bases and J by 7 bases. Germline loops: CDR1 SQVTM, CDR2 ANQGSEA. This CDR3 has 14 residues.